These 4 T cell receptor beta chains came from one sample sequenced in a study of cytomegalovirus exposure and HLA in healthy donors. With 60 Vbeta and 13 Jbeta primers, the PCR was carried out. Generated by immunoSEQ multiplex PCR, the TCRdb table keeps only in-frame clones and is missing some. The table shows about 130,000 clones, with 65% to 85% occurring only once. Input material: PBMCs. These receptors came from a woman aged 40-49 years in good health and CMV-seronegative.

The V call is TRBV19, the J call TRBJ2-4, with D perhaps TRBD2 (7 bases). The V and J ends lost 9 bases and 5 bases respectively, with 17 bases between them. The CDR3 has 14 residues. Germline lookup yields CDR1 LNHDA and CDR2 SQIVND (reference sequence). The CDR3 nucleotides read TGTGCCAGCCATCGACGGGGGGCTCAAAACATTCAGTACTTC. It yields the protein CASHRRGAQNIQYF.

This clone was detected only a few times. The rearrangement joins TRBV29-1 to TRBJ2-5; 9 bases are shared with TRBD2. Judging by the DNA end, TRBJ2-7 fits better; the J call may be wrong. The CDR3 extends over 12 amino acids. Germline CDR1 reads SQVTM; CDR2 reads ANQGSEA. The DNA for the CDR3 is TGCAGCGTACCGGGACTAGCATACGAGCAGTACTTC. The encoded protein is CSVPGLAYEQYF.

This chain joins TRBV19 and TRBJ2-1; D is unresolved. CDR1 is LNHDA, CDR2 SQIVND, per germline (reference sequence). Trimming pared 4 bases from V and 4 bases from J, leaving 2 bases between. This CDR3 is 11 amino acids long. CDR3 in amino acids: CASSTYNEQFF. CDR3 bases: TGTGCCAGTAGTACGTACAATGAGCAGTTCTTC.

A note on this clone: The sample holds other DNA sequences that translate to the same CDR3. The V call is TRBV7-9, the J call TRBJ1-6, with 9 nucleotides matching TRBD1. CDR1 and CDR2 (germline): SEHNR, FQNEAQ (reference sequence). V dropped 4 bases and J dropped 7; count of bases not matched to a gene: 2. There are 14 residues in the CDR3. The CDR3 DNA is TGTGCCAGCAGCTCCGGGACAGGGAATTCACCCCTCCACTTT. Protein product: CASSSGTGNSPLHF.